The rows below give T cell receptor beta chains drawn from one sample of a study of cytomegalovirus exposure and HLA in healthy donors. Method: immunoSEQ multiplex PCR; TCRdb's copy keeps in-frame clones and lacks some. The sample records 150,000 to 200,000 clones, 84% being singletons. The sequencing input was PBMCs. These receptors were taken from a man between 18 and 29 years old in good health and CMV-seronegative. Each CDR3 is given without its conserved first and last residue.

>TRBJ1-3|TRBV4-2
ASSQVGTGEISGNTIY
>TRBJ2-5|TRBV9
ASSVGAGGPSGETQY
>TRBJ2-3|TRBV7-3
ASSKLAGGLTDTQY
>TRBJ1-6|TRBV5-1
ASSSNNSPLH
>TRBJ1-5|TRBV28
ASSFFRNQPQH
>TRBJ1-1|TRBV10-3
AISEWGGTEAF
>TRBJ2-2|TRBV2
ASRLDPGELF
>TRBJ2-5|TRBV5-1
ASSLVGSQETQY
>TRBJ2-7|TRBV5-6
ASSLWTSDIYEQY
>TRBJ2-1|TRBV6-6
ASRPLGGEPYNEQF
>TRBJ1-2|TRBV5-4
ASSPWGGNYGYT
>TRBJ1-1|TRBV28
ASSPTGTGSSEAF
>TRBJ2-7|TRBV6-5
ASSSMGGNEQY
>TRBJ2-1|TRBV10-3
AISDLAGVGNEQF
>TRBJ1-1|TRBV2
ALSPGGVMNTEAF
>TRBJ1-4|TRBV7-2
ASSRQGAWGEKLF
>TRBJ1-1|TRBV9
ASSVDRGNTEAF
>TRBJ2-1|TRBV5-1
ASSLTGTSYNEQF
>TRBJ1-2|TRBV7-9
ASSGGGDYGYT
>TRBJ2-2|TRBV19
ASGQGIAGELF
>TRBJ2-7|TRBV4-1
ASSQEGTAAYEQY
>TRBJ2-7|TRBV18
ASSPGRVEQY
>TRBJ2-7|TRBV9
ASSVGGLTDEQY
>TRBJ2-2|TRBV6-6
ATEWAGTGELF
>TRBJ2-3|TRBV4-3
ASSQEILAGADTQY
>TRBJ2-1|TRBV7-6
ASSLGSGGYNEQF